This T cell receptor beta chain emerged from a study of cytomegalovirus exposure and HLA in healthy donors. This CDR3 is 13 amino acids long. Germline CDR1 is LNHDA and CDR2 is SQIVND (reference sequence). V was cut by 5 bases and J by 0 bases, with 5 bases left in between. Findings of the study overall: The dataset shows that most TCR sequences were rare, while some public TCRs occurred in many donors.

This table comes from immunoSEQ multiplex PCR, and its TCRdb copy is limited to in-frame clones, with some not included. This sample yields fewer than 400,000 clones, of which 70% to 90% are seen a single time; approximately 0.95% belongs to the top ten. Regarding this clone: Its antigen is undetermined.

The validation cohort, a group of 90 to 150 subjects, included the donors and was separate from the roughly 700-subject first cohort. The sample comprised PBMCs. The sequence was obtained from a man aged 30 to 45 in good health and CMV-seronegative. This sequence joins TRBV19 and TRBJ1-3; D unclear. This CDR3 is CASSLYSGNTIYF. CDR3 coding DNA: TGTGCCAGTAGTCTGTACTCTGGAAACACCATATATTTT.